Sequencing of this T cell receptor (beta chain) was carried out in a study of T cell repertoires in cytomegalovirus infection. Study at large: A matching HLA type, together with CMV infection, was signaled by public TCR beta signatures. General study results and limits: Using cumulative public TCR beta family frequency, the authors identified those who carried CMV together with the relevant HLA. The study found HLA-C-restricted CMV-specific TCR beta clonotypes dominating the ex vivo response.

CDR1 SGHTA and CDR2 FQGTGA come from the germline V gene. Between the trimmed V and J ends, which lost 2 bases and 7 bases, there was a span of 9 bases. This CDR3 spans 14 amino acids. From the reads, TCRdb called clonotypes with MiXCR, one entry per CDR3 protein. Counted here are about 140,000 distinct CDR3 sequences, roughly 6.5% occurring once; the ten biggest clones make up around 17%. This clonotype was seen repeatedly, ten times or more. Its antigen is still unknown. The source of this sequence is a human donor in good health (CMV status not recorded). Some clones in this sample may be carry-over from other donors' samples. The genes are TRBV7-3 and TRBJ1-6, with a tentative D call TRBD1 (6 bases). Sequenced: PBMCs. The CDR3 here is CASSLQGTNSPLHF. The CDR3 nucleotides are TGTGCCAGCAGCTTACAGGGGACAAATTCACCCCTCCACTTT.